The subject of this entry is one T cell receptor beta chain. Its matching antigen is unknown. Second-dose recipients at about 4 or about 12 weeks were treated as one pooled group. This record belongs to a study of T cell responses to AZD1222 COVID-19 vaccine. The method was immunoSEQ multiplex PCR; TCRdb's version includes in-frame clones alone and lacks a portion of them. The sample carries 150,000 to 200,000 clones, approximately 89% recorded once. V shed 6 bases and J shed 11 bases, with 16 bases lying between them. Per the germline V gene, CDR1 is WNHNN and CDR2 is SYGVQD (reference sequence). This CDR3 has 13 amino acids. Study conclusions and caveats: Seropositivity was recorded at baseline in only a handful of AZD1222 recipients. Targets within unmutated variant regions were reportedly found for nearly half of spike-specific TCRs. Clonal diversity may have been underestimated, and the donors were mostly white British, with more females than males.

J is TRBJ2-2 and V is TRBV10-1; a possible D gene is TRBD2 (5 bases). The sample in question was peripheral blood, obtained 28 days after the second AZD1222 dose. This TCR derives from an adult who received the AZD1222 COVID-19 vaccine. CDR3 DNA: TGCGCCAGCAGCCGTCAAGGAGGCATTGAGCTGTTTTTT. It yields the protein CASSRQGGIELFF.